The rows below give T cell receptor beta chains drawn from one sample of a study of cytomegalovirus exposure and HLA in healthy donors. Measured with immunoSEQ multiplex PCR; TCRdb has only the in-frame clones, and not every one. The repertoire holds 130,000 or so clones, with roughly three quarters as singletons. The sequenced sample consisted of PBMCs. The source of these receptors is a male donor in good health and CMV-seronegative. The CDR3 runs from the conserved cysteine through the conserved F or W. The D gene is left open where the match is weak. Some rows have no size entry. The others give once, few or many, or a class for an expanded clone.

clone size,D gene,CDR3 length,V gene,J gene,CDR3 DNA,CDR3 protein
NA,TRBD2,16,TRBV29-1,TRBJ2-3,TGCAGCGCTAGACTAGCGGGGGCTGCAGGGGCAGATACGCAGTATTTT,CSARLAGAAGADTQYF
NA,TRBD1,14,TRBV5-8,TRBJ1-1,TGTGCCAGCAGCTTACAGGGGGCTAGGACTGAAGCTTTCTTT,CASSLQGARTEAFF
NA,TRBD1,17,TRBV7-8,TRBJ2-1,TGTGCCAGCAGCTTACGAAACAGGGGAGCAATACAAGATGAGCAGTTCTTC,CASSLRNRGAIQDEQFF
NA,NA,15,TRBV5-8,TRBJ2-1,TGTGCCAGCAGCTTGGAGCAGGCCACTTACAATGAGCAGTTCTTC,CASSLEQATYNEQFF
once,TRBD1,17,TRBV7-6,TRBJ2-6,TGTGCCAGCAGCCCGGGACAGGGAAGCTCTGGGGCCAACGTCCTGACTTTC,CASSPGQGSSGANVLTF
NA,TRBD1,15,TRBV7-9,TRBJ1-6,TGTGCCAGCAGCCCTGGACAGGCCCCCAATTCACCCCTCCACTTT,CASSPGQAPNSPLHF
NA,NA,13,TRBV6-1,TRBJ2-7,TGTGCCAGCGTAGACAGAGAAACCTACGAGCAGTACTTC,CASVDRETYEQYF
NA,NA,13,TRBV30,TRBJ2-7,TGTGCCTGGAGTGGGACAGCTGGGTTCGAGCAGTACTTC,CAWSGTAGFEQYF
NA,NA,13,TRBV7-7,TRBJ2-3,TGTGCTAGCAGCTTAGAAGCGGGAGATACGCAGTATTTT,CASSLEAGDTQYF
once,NA,14,TRBV30,TRBJ2-5,TGTGCCTGGCGCCCGGGACCCCTCTCCCGGGAGCAGTACTTC,CAWRPGPLSREQYF
NA,NA,15,TRBV9,TRBJ2-2,TGTGCCAGCAGCGTTACCGGGGTTAACACCGGGGAGCTGTTTTTT,CASSVTGVNTGELFF
NA,NA,18,TRBV5-6,TRBJ1-6,TGTGCCAGCAGCGGCACATGGGACACCCCTCCCATATATGAACCCCTCCACTTT,CASSGTWDTPPIYEPLHF
NA,NA,16,TRBV9,TRBJ1-6,TGTGCCAGCAGCGTAGGAGGACAGATTGGGGTTTCACCCCTCCACTTT,CASSVGGQIGVSPLHF
few,NA,14,TRBV7-8,TRBJ1-4,TGTGCCAGCAGCCCCCGTATTGAGAGTGAAAAACTGTTTTTT,CASSPRIESEKLFF
NA,NA,14,TRBV9,TRBJ1-2,TGTGCCAGCACTACGGGGGGAGCTAACTATGGCTACACCTTC,CASTTGGANYGYTF
NA,TRBD1,14,TRBV7-6,TRBJ1-2,TGTGCCAGCAGCTTGGGACAGGGAGGCTATGGCTACACCTTC,CASSLGQGGYGYTF
NA,TRBD1,15,TRBV9,TRBJ2-3,TGTGCCAGCAGCGTACAGGGGGCCCGGACAGATACGCAGTATTTT,CASSVQGARTDTQYF
once,NA,14,TRBV11-2,TRBJ1-1,TGTGCCAGCAGCATCAGTTTCATGAACACTGAAGCTTTCTTT,CASSISFMNTEAFF
NA,TRBD1,14,TRBV10-3,TRBJ1-1,TGTGCCATCAGCTGGGACAGGGGGGGGACTGAAGCTTTCTTT,CAISWDRGGTEAFF
NA,NA,15,TRBV18,TRBJ1-6,TGTGCCAGCTCATCCGACGCTAATGGAGGTTCACCCCTCCACTTT,CASSSDANGGSPLHF
NA,NA,14,TRBV7-9,TRBJ2-7,TGTGCCAGCAGCTTACCCGGACAGACGTACGAGCAGTACTTC,CASSLPGQTYEQYF
NA,NA,14,TRBV7-9,TRBJ2-1,TGTGCCAGCAGCCCGGGGTCTGAATACAATGAGCAGTTCTTC,CASSPGSEYNEQFF
NA,TRBD1,14,TRBV6-5,TRBJ2-4,TGTGCCAGCAGCCTACAGGGGGCCAAAAACATTCAGTACTTC,CASSLQGAKNIQYF
NA,NA,15,TRBV18,TRBJ1-1,TGTGCCAGCTCACCAGGGGGAGGACCGAACACTGAAGCTTTCTTT,CASSPGGGPNTEAFF
once,NA,17,TRBV5-4,TRBJ2-4,TGTGCCAGCAGCGCGACAGGAGGTCAGGGTTACAAAAACATTCAGTACTTC,CASSATGGQGYKNIQYF
NA,NA,16,TRBV29-1,TRBJ2-1,TGCAGCGCCCCGTCCGGGTCCTCACAATCCTACAATGAGCAGTTCTTC,CSAPSGSSQSYNEQFF
once,NA,14,TRBV2,TRBJ2-5,TGTGCCAGCAGTGAAGCGGGGCAACAAGAGACCCAGTACTTC,CASSEAGQQETQYF
once,NA,10,TRBV29-1,TRBJ1-1,TGCAGCGTGGGCGACACTGAAGCTTTCTTT,CSVGDTEAFF